Following are 29 T cell receptor beta chains from one sample sequenced in a study of cytomegalovirus exposure and HLA in healthy donors. Vbeta (60) and Jbeta (13) primers were used in the PCR. TCRdb's copy holds only in-frame clones and misses some; the assay was immunoSEQ multiplex PCR. The sample holds around 140,000 clones, 70% to 80% seen once. Sequenced material: PBMCs. The receptors stem from a female donor in good health and CMV-seropositive.

V gene TRBV11-2 combines with J gene TRBJ2-5; D unresolved. CDR3 size: 15 residues. Per germline, CDR1 SGHAT and CDR2 FQNNGV. V lost 1 base to trimming and J lost 0 bases, with 9 bases between them. CDR3 sequence reads: CASSLVFADQETQYF. DNA for the CDR3: TGTGCCAGCAGCTTAGTGTTCGCAGACCAAGAGACCCAGTACTTC.

CDR3 sequence (DNA): TGTGCCAGCAGTGATGCAGGGGAACGTGGAGAGACCCAGTACTTC. Translation: CASSDAGERGETQYF. The chain is built from TRBV2 and TRBJ2-5; perhaps TRBD1 as D (6 bases). The germline CDR1 and CDR2 sequences are SNHLY and FYNNEI. The CDR3 loop spans 15 amino acids. Trimming removed 3 bases from V and 4 bases from J, with 15 bases in between.

The rearrangement uses TRBV18 and TRBJ2-1; the match to TRBD2 covers 12 bases. V lost 3 bases and J lost 8; bases outside the gene matches: 8. The germline V gene encodes CDR1 KGHSH and CDR2 LQKENI. CDR3 size: 16 residues. CDR3 DNA: TGTGCCAGCTCACCTTACACTAGCGGGAGGCAAGATGAGCAGTTCTTC. Its protein product is CASSPYTSGRQDEQFF.

The genes are TRBV11-1 and TRBJ1-1, with TRBD1 as a possible D gene (6 bases). The CDR3 has 13 amino acids. V was cut by 7 bases and J by 0 bases, with 9 bases left in between. CDR1 and CDR2 (germline): SGHAT, FQDESV (reference sequence). DNA for the CDR3: TGTGCCAGCACAGGACAGCTGAACACTGAAGCTTTCTTT. Translation: CASTGQLNTEAFF. The full variable domain, with the rest looked up from reference TRBV11-1 and TRBJ1-1, is EAEVAQSPRYKITEKSQAVAFWCDPISGHATLYWYRQILGQGPELLVQFQDESVVDDSQLPKDRFSAERLKGVDSTLKIQPAELGDSAMYLCASTGQLNTEAFFGQGTRLTVV.

This clone showed up just once. CDR3 DNA sequence: TGTGCCAGCAGCACGGACAGGGACCTTCATGGCTACACCTTC. Its translation: CASSTDRDLHGYTF. The V and J genes are TRBV5-4 and TRBJ1-2; 8 bases are shared with TRBD1. This CDR3 comprises 14 residues. Trimming at V came to 4 bases and at J to 6 bases, leaving 8 bases not matched to a gene. The germline gives CDR1 SGHNT, CDR2 YYREEE (reference sequence).

This clone was recorded a few times. V and J are TRBV29-1 and TRBJ1-5; D uncertain. CDR1 and CDR2 (germline): SQVTM, ANQGSEA. The CDR3 contains 13 residues. The CDR3 coding sequence is TGCAGGAAGGAAGAGGTTAGCAATCAGCCCCAGCATTTT. This sequence encodes CRKEEVSNQPQHF.

The chain has TRBV7-2 and TRBJ1-2; D uncertain. The CDR3 has 12 amino acids. The V gene lost 0 bases and the J gene lost 5 bases, with 4 bases spanning the gap. Germline values: CDR1 SGHTA, CDR2 FQGNSA. The CDR3 is CASSLARYGYTF. The DNA for the CDR3 is TGTGCCAGCAGCTTAGCCCGTTATGGCTACACCTTC.

This clone appeared once. CDR3 nucleotides: TGCGCCAGCAGCCAAGGGGGCAGACGGGTAGAGACCCAGTACTTC. Translation: CASSQGGRRVETQYF. The chain combines TRBV4-1 with TRBJ2-5, with D maybe TRBD1 (5 bases). The CDR3 spans 15 residues. Trimming took off 1 base at V and 4 bases at J, with 13 bases between the two ends. Germline CDR1 reads MGHRA; CDR2 reads YSYEKL.

The chain combines TRBV4-2 with TRBJ1-1; D gene unclear. Germline CDR1 is LGHNA and CDR2 is YNFKEQ. Trimming took off 4 bases at V and 4 bases at J, with 16 bases between the two ends. CDR3 length: 15 residues. The CDR3 loop is CASSPEIGSSTEAFF. The CDR3 DNA follows: TGTGCCAGCAGCCCAGAAATCGGGTCGAGCACTGAAGCTTTCTTT.

This chain connects TRBV12-5 to TRBJ2-5; perhaps TRBD1 as D (5 bases). CDR1 is LGHNT and CDR2 is FRNRAP in the germline V gene. V lost 0 bases, J lost 3 bases, and 5 bases lay in between. CDR3 size: 13 residues. The chain's CDR3 is CASGLVQEETQYF. CDR3 in DNA: TGTGCTAGTGGTTTGGTACAGGAAGAGACCCAGTACTTC.

This rearrangement joins TRBV7-9 to TRBJ2-1; 7 positions agree with TRBD1. The germline CDR1 and CDR2 sequences are SEHNR and FQNEAQ (reference sequence). V gave up 4 bases and J gave up 8 bases; unmatched junction bases: 14. The CDR3 length is 16 residues. CDR3 nucleotide sequence: TGTGCCAGCAGCTCCTCAGACAGGGCACTTCCTGATGAGCAGTTCTTC. It codes for CASSSSDRALPDEQFF.

The genes are TRBV7-8 and TRBJ1-3; 7 bases match TRBD1. Trimming at V came to 1 base and at J to 0 bases, leaving 6 bases not matched to a gene. From germline, CDR1 is SGHVS and CDR2 FQNEAQ. This CDR3 is 17 amino acids long. The CDR3, as DNA: TGTGCCAGCAGCTTAGTGAGATCAGGGGGCTCTGGAAACACCATATATTTT. This sequence encodes CASSLVRSGGSGNTIYF.

The rearrangement links TRBV6-6 to TRBJ2-7; 12 nucleotides align to TRBD1. Germline V gene lookup returns CDR1 MNHNY and CDR2 SVGAGI (reference sequence). This CDR3 has 14 amino acids. V lost 6 bases and J lost 6; bases outside the gene matches: 6. CDR3 residues: CASSAGTGGGEQYF. CDR3 DNA: TGTGCCAGCAGCGCCGGGACAGGGGGCGGCGAGCAGTACTTC.

V is TRBV5-4 and J is TRBJ1-3, with D uncertain. The CDR3 is 16 residues long. V lost 0 bases and J lost 0, with 10 bases in between. The V gene's germline CDR1 is SGHNT and CDR2 YYREEE (reference sequence). The CDR3 nucleotides read TGTGCCAGCAGCTTGGGACACCCGAGCTCTGGAAACACCATATATTTT. Translating it yields CASSLGHPSSGNTIYF.

This clone was recorded once. The CDR3 DNA is TGTGCCAGCTCACCAAGACACAGGGAGACCCAGTACTTC. Its translation: CASSPRHRETQYF. The chain has TRBV18 and TRBJ2-5; perhaps TRBD1 as D (5 bases). The ends were cut back, 2 bases at V and 5 bases at J, with 9 bases in the middle. CDR1 and CDR2 from the germline V gene are KGHSH and LQKENI. This CDR3 has 13 residues.

This clone showed up just once. V and J are TRBV29-1 and TRBJ1-1; D is possibly TRBD1 (5 bases). V was shortened by 4 bases and J by 7 bases, with 16 bases between the two germline ends. The length of the CDR3 is 13 residues. CDR1 and CDR2 from the germline V gene are SQVTM and ANQGSEA. The CDR3 DNA reads as TGCAGCGTTGGTTCCTCTGGGGCGGATGAAGCTTTCTTT. Amino acids: CSVGSSGADEAFF.

This clone was seen once. The rearrangement links TRBV6-4 to TRBJ2-1; 10 bases line up with TRBD2. The germline gives CDR1 MRHNA, CDR2 SNTAGT. This CDR3 is built from 15 residues. With 5 bases clipped from V and 5 bases from J, the junction kept 6 bases outside the gene matches. The CDR3 spells CASSLAGGYNNEQFF. The CDR3 coding sequence is TGTGCCAGCAGTTTAGCGGGGGGTTACAACAATGAGCAGTTCTTC.

V is TRBV7-2 and J is TRBJ2-3; D gene uncertain. V was cut by 4 bases and J by 2 bases, with 7 bases left in between. CDR1 is SGHTA and CDR2 is FQGNSA in the germline V gene. The CDR3 spans 13 residues. The CDR3 is CASSSELTDTQYF. CDR3 coding DNA: TGTGCCAGCAGCTCCGAACTCACAGATACGCAGTATTTT. The complete variable domain, with remaining parts taken from reference TRBV7-2 and TRBJ2-3, reads GAGVSQSPSNKVTEKGKDVELRCDPISGHTALYWYRQSLGQGLEFLIYFQGNSAPDKSGLPSDRFSAERTGGSVSTLTIQRTQQEDSAVYLCASSSELTDTQYFGPGTRLTVL.

Regarding this clone: Relative to the germline gene, one junction end is altered; a read error may explain this. J is TRBJ2-1 and V is TRBV5-6; 8 nucleotides agree with TRBD2. CDR1 is SGHDT and CDR2 is YYEEEE in the germline V gene. The CDR3 is made up of 15 amino acids. In DNA, the CDR3 is TGTGCCTGCAGCTTGTACGGGGGGGTTTACAATGAGCAGTTCTTC. Encoded protein: CACSLYGGVYNEQFF.

For the CDR3, the DNA is TGTGCCAGCAGCCCCCGGGACAGGTACACAGATACGCAGTATTTT. Translation: CASSPRDRYTDTQYF. V usage is TRBV21-1 and J usage is TRBJ2-3; the table assigns TRBD1, which was not confirmed against the DNA. TRBV21-1 counts as a pseudogene. CDR3 length: 15 residues.

The chain has TRBV6-6 and TRBJ1-5; 8 bases are a match to TRBD1. V lost 7 bases and J lost 5; bases outside the gene matches: 7. From germline, CDR1 is MNHNY and CDR2 SVGAGI (reference sequence). The CDR3 length is 14 residues. CDR3 nucleotides: TGTGCCAGCATCAGGGACAGGCGAGATCAGCCCCAGCATTTT. Protein product: CASIRDRRDQPQHF.

In its sample, this clone was seen a few times. The chain employs TRBV7-6 and TRBJ1-4; D is uncertain. This CDR3 is built from 12 residues. Trimming cost V 4 bases and J 7 bases, with 7 bases left between them. Germline CDR1 SGHVS, CDR2 FNYEAQ. The CDR3 spells CASSSYGEKLFF. In nucleotides, the CDR3 is TGTGCCAGCAGCTCCTACGGTGAAAAACTGTTTTTT.

V gene TRBV28 combines with J gene TRBJ1-2, with 7 positions matching TRBD1. The CDR3 has 12 amino acids. CDR1 is MDHEN and CDR2 is SYDVKM in the germline V gene. J was trimmed by 8 bases and V by 5 bases; bases with no gene match: 5. Here the CDR3 reads CASSPQGKGYTF. The CDR3 nucleotides read TGTGCCAGCAGTCCACAGGGGAAAGGCTACACCTTC.

V gene TRBV9 combines with J gene TRBJ2-1; the match to TRBD2 covers 13 bases. Germline V gene sequence: CDR1 SGDLS, CDR2 YYNGEE. The CDR3 totals 15 residues. J was trimmed by 3 bases and V by 3 bases; bases with no gene match: 0. In DNA form, the CDR3 reads TGTGCCAGCAGCGGACTAGCGGGAGGCTACAATGAGCAGTTCTTC. Translation gives CASSGLAGGYNEQFF.

The chain is built from TRBV5-5 and TRBJ1-1; possibly TRBD1 for D (6 bases). V lost 4 bases and J 0 bases, leaving 16 bases between the germline ends. This CDR3 is built from 16 residues. Germline CDR1 is SGHKS and CDR2 is YYEKEE (reference sequence). CDR3 sequence: CASSIRDTLMNTEAFF. CDR3 nucleotide sequence: TGTGCCAGCAGCATCCGGGACACCCTAATGAACACTGAAGCTTTCTTT.

J is TRBJ2-5 and V is TRBV5-4, with D possibly matching TRBD1 (6 bases). Germline CDR1 SGHNT, CDR2 YYREEE (reference sequence). Deletions cut 4 bases from V and 4 bases from J, with 14 bases between. This CDR3 contains 14 residues. CDR3 protein: CASSLGRGRETQYF. The DNA of the CDR3 is TGTGCCAGCAGCCTGGGCAGGGGCCGAGAGACCCAGTACTTC.

The gene calls are TRBV7-3 and TRBJ2-3; the match to TRBD2 covers 7 bases. CDR3 length: 16 residues. CDR1 is SGHTA and CDR2 is FQGTGA in the germline V gene. J gave up 1 base and V 2 bases, and 6 bases lay outside the gene matches. The CDR3 region is CASSLGGAGGTDTQYF. In DNA, the CDR3 is TGTGCCAGCAGCTTAGGCGGTGCGGGAGGCACAGATACGCAGTATTTT. The whole variable domain, filled in from reference TRBV7-3 and TRBJ2-3, reads GAGVSQTPSNKVTEKGKYVELRCDPISGHTALYWYRQSLGQGPEFLIYFQGTGAADDSGLPNDRFFAVRPEGSVSTLKIQRTERGDSAVYLCASSLGGAGGTDTQYFGPGTRLTVL.

CDR3 protein: CASSQGSSGANVLTF. The CDR3 DNA sequence: TGCGCCAGCAGTCAGGGATCCTCTGGGGCCAACGTCCTGACTTTC. The rearrangement joins TRBV5-1 to TRBJ2-6, with a tentative D call TRBD1 (5 bases). V was clipped by 5 bases and J by 0 bases, with 9 bases between them. This CDR3 is 15 amino acids long. Per germline, CDR1 SGHRS and CDR2 YFSETQ.

The chain couples TRBV11-2 to TRBJ2-2; 8 bases are shared with TRBD1. Germline V gives CDR1 SGHAT, CDR2 FQNNGV. The CDR3 sequence is 15 residues long. V trimming: 5 bases; J trimming: 4 bases; junction bases outside the gene matches: 6. The CDR3 DNA reads TGTGCCAGCAGCCCTCGACAGGGGATCACCGGGGAGCTGTTTTTT. This gives the protein CASSPRQGITGELFF.